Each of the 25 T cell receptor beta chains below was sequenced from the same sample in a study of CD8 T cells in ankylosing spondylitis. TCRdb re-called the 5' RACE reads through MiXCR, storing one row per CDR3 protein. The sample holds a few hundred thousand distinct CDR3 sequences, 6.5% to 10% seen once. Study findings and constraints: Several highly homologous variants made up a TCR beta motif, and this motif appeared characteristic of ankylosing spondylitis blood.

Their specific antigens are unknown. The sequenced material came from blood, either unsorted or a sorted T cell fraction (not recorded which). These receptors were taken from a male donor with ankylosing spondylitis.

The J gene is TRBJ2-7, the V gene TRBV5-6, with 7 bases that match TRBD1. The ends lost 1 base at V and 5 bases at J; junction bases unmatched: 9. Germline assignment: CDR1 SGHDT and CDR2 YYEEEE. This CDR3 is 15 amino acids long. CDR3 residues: CASSLLPGGKDEQYF. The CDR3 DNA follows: TGTGCCAGCAGCTTGTTGCCAGGGGGTAAGGACGAGCAGTACTTC.

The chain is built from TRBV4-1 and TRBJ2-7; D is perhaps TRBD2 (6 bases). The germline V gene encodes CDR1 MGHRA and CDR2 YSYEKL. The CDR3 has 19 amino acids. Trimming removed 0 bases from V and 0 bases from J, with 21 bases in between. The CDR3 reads CASSQDLRPRGGASYEQYF. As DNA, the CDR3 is TGCGCCAGCAGCCAAGATTTAAGGCCCCGGGGCGGGGCCTCCTACGAGCAGTACTTC.

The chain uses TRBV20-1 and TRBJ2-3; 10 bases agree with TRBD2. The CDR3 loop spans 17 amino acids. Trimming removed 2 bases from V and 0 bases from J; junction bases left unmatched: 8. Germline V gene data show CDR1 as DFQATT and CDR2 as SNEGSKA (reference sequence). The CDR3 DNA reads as TGCAGTGCTAGAACGACTAGCGGGCCCCGAAGCACAGATACGCAGTATTTT. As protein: CSARTTSGPRSTDTQYF.

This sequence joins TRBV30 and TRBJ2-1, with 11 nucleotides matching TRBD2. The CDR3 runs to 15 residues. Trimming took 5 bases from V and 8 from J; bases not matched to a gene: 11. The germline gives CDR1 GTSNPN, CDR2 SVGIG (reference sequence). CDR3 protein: CAWSITSGSLDEQFF. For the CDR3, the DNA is TGTGCCTGGTCCATCACTAGCGGGAGTTTAGATGAGCAGTTCTTC.

The CDR3 DNA reads TGTGCCAGCAGCTTCGCTGGGGGCGGGGAGCTGTTTTTT. Its translation is CASSFAGGGELFF. This chain links TRBV7-3 with TRBJ2-2; D tentatively fits TRBD1 or TRBD2 (5 bases each). The germline V and J ends were trimmed by 3 bases and 7 bases, with 9 bases remaining between them. The germline CDR1 and CDR2 sequences are SGHTA and FQGTGA. The CDR3 totals 13 residues.

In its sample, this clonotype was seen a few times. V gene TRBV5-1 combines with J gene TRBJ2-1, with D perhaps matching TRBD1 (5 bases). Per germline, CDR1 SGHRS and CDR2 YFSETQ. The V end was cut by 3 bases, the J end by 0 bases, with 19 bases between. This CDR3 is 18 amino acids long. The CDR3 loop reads CASSWGGISSFSYNEQFF. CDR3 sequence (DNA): TGCGCCAGCAGCTGGGGCGGAATAAGTTCCTTCTCCTACAATGAGCAGTTCTTC.

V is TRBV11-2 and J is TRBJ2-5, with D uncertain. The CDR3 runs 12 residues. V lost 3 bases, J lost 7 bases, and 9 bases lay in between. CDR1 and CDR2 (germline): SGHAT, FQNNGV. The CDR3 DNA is TGTGCCAGCAGCTTTAACCTCCGGACCCAGTACTTC. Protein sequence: CASSFNLRTQYF.

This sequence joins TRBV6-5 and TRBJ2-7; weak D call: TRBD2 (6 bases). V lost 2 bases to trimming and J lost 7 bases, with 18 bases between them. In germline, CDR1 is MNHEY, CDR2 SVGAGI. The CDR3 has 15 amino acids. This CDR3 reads CASSYAVEPGEEQYF. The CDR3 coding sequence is TGTGCCAGCAGTTACGCGGTGGAACCGGGGGAAGAGCAGTACTTC.

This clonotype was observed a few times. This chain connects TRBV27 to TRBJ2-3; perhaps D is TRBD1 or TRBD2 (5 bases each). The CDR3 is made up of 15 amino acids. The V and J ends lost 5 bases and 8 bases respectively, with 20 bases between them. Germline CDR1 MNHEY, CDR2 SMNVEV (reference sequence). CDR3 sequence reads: CASSSQPSPGLTQYF. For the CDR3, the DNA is TGTGCCAGCAGTAGCCAACCATCCCCGGGGCTTACGCAGTATTTT.

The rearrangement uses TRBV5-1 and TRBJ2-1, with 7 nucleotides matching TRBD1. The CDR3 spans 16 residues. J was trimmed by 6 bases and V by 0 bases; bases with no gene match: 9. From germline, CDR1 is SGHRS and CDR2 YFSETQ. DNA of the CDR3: TGCGCCAGCAGCTTGGCCTTCTCAGGGGGATCCAATGAGCAGTTCTTC. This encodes CASSLAFSGGSNEQFF.

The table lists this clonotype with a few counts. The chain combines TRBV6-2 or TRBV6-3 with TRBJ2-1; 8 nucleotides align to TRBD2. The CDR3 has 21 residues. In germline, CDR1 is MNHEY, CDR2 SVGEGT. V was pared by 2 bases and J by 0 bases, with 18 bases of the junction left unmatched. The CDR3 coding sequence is TGTGCCAGCAGTTACACCCCGCCGGGACTAGGGAATATGTACTCCTACAATGAGCAGTTCTTC. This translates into CASSYTPPGLGNMYSYNEQFF.

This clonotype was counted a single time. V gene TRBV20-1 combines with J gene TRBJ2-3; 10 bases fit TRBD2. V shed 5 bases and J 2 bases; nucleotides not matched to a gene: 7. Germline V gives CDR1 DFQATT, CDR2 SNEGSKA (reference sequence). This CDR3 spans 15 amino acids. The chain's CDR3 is CSAPLAGVNTDTQYF. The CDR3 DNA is TGCAGTGCTCCTCTAGCGGGAGTTAACACAGATACGCAGTATTTT.

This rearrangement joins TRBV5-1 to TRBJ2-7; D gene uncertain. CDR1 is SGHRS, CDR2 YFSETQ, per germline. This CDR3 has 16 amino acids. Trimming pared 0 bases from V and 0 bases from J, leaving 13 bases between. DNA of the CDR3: TGCGCCAGCAGCTTGGAATTGGCCACCAGCTCCTACGAGCAGTACTTC. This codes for CASSLELATSSYEQYF.

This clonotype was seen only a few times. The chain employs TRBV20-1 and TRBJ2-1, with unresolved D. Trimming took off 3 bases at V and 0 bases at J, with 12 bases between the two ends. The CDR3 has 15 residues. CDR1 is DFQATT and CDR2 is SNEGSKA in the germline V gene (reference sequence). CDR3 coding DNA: TGCAGTGCTAGGACTCCAAGAAGCTCCTACAATGAGCAGTTCTTC. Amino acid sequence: CSARTPRSSYNEQFF.

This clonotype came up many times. CDR3 coding DNA: TGTGCCAGCTCCCCGGCTAGGGCAGGGAATCAGCCCCAGCATTTT. It is translated as CASSPARAGNQPQHF. V gene TRBV18 combines with J gene TRBJ1-5, with a possible D match to TRBD1 (5 bases). V was cut by 6 bases and J by 4 bases, with 16 bases left in between. The CDR3 has 15 residues. Per germline, CDR1 KGHSH and CDR2 LQKENI.

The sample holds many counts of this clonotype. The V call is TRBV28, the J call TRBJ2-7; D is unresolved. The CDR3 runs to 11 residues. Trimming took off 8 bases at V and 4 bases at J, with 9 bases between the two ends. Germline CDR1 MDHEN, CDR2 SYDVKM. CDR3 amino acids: CASGAGYEQYF. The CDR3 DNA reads TGTGCCAGCGGAGCTGGGTACGAGCAGTACTTC.

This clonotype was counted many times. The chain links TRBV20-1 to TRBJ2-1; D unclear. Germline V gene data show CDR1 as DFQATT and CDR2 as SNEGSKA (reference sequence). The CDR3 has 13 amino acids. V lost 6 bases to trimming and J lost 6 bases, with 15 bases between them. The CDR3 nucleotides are TGCAGTGCAAGTTCTGAAGTTGGCAATGAGCAGTTCTTC. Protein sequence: CSASSEVGNEQFF.

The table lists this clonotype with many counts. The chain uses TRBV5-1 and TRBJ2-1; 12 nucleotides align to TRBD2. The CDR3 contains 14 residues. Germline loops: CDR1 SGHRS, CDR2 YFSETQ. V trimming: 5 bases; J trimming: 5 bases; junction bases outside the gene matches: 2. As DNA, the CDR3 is TGCGCCAGCAGTCGGACTAGCGGGAACAATGAGCAGTTCTTC. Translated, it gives CASSRTSGNNEQFF. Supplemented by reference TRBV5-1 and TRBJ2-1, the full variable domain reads KAGVTQTPRYLIKTRGQQVTLSCSPISGHRSVSWYQQTPGQGLQFLFEYFSETQRNKGNFPGRFSGRQFSNSRSEMNVSTLELGDSALYLCASSRTSGNNEQFFGPGTRLTVL.

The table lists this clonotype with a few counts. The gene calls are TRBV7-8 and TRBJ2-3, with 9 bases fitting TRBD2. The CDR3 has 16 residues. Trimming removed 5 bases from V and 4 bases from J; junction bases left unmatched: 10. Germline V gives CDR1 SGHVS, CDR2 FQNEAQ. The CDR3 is CASSLRGTSRADTQYF. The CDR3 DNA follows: TGTGCCAGCAGCCTCCGCGGGACTAGCAGAGCAGATACGCAGTATTTT.

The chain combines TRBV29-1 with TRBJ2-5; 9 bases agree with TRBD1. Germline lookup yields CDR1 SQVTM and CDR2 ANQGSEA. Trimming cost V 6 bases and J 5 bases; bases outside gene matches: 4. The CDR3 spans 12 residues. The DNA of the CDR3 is TGCAGCGTCGAGGACAGGGGTGAGACCCAGTACTTC. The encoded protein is CSVEDRGETQYF.

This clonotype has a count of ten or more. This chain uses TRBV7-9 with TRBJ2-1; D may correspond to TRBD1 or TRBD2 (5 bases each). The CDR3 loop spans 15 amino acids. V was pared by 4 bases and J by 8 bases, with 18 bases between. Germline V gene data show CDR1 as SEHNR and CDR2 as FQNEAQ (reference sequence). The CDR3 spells CASSYPDGTFYEQFF. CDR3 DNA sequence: TGTGCCAGCAGCTACCCGGACGGGACGTTCTATGAGCAGTTCTTC.

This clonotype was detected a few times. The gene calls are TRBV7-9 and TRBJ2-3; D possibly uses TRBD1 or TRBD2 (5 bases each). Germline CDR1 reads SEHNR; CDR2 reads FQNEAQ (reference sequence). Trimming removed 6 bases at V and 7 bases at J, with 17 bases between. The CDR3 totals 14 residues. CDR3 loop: CASSSRDLRHTQYF. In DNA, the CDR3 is TGTGCCAGCAGTTCCCGGGACCTAAGACATACGCAGTATTTT.

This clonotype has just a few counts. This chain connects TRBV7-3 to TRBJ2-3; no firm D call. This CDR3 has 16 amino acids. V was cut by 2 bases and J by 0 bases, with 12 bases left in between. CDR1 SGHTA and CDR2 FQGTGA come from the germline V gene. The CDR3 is CASSLGNGYSTDTQYF. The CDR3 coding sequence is TGTGCCAGCAGCTTAGGTAACGGGTATAGCACAGATACGCAGTATTTT.

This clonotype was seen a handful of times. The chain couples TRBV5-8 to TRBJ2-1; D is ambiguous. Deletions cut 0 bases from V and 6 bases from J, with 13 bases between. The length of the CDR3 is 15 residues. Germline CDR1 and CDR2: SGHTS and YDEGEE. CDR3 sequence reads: CASSLGLPASNEQFF. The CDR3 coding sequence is TGTGCCAGCAGCTTGGGACTCCCGGCTTCCAATGAGCAGTTCTTC.

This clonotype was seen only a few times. CDR3 sequence reads: CASSQASRYEQYF. As DNA, the CDR3 is TGTGCCAGCAGCCAAGCAAGCCGCTACGAGCAGTACTTC. The chain employs TRBV3-1 and TRBJ2-7; no firm D call. This CDR3 has 13 amino acids. CDR1 and CDR2 (germline): LGHDT, YNNKEL (reference sequence). V was cut by 1 base and J by 3 bases, with 7 bases left in between.